This TCR beta chain was found in a study of sequential checkpoint blockade in melanoma (dated 2019 in TCRdb). Background on the whole study: In a 1:1 randomization, patients received either first-line nivolumab then ipilimumab (arm A) or ipilimumab then nivolumab (arm B). Maintenance nivolumab came after each of the two trial sequences. DNA from about 100 pretreatment melanoma tumor samples underwent TCRbeta immunosequencing. For approximately 23 patients, matched tumor biopsies were taken both before treatment and at week 13, after single-agent nivolumab (arm A) or ipilimumab (arm B). About 80% of the matched tumor biopsy pairs taken before and after treatment were from the same lesion.

The germline V gene sets CDR1 to MNHGY and CDR2 to SAAAGT. Trimming takes 10 bases off V and 5 bases off J; junction bases not matched to a gene: 7. The CDR3 measures 12 amino acids from cysteine to phenylalanine. Kept here is only the CDR3 DNA, which spans 36 bases and is read in frame from base 1. The immunoSEQ Assay was used to immunosequence TCRbeta CDR3 regions from genomic DNA. Before high-throughput sequencing, genomic DNA was amplified using bias-controlled multiplex PCR. In the source study's methods: To quantify the absolute abundance of each unique TCRbeta CDR3 region, the sequences were collapsed and filtered. Clonality, defined as 1 minus Pielou's evenness, was calculated using productive rearrangements only. Tumor T-cell fraction was calculated by normalizing TCRbeta template counts to usable DNA, which was estimated from several housekeeping genes. Clones with significantly greater frequencies in on-treatment versus baseline samples were identified using a previously published method. TCRdb stores this immuneACCESS table with in-frame sequences only. Part of the clones is absent; in the studies checked, under half of the shortfall reflects unresolved V genes, and no reason is known for the rest. From that table come the V and J calls and clone size; the DNA was used to work out D and trimming. A total of about 11,000 clones appear in this sample, about 30% of them only once. More than 25% of the sample is held by the ten biggest clonotypes.

The intended sense of this specimen's treatment or condition label: randomized to nivolumab then ipilimumab (arm A) or the reverse (arm B). Prior DNA-damaging chemotherapy had not been received by any trial patient. Samples came from patients with melanoma in CheckMate 064, a randomized, open-label phase II trial of sequential checkpoint blockade. Tumor TCR sequencing used genomic DNA from formalin-fixed paraffin-embedded (FFPE) tissue samples. Beyond this particular receptor, the publication reports: Tumor T-cell fraction and clonality were correlated with PD-L1 staining and CD8+ T-cell counts, but not with mutational load. Achieving clinical benefit was about 30 times more likely for patients whose tumor T-cell fraction and clonality increased by week 13. Among patients in the nivolumab-first arm (arm A), tumor TIL clonality before treatment was associated with response (P = .04). Within-arm analyses of tumor T-cell fraction were limited by small sample sizes and reduced statistical power. The response-prediction model combining TCR metrics and mutation burden needs validation in larger, independent patient cohorts.

This clone showed up just a few times. The target of this receptor is not known. One base away there is no much larger clone; base qualities are not given. The rearranged segments are TRBV6-8 and TRBJ1-1; 7 middle bases align to TRBD1. The receptor's source is a human donor with melanoma. This specimen was tumor tissue (inferred from file names), taken from a patient given nivolumab and ipilimumab in sequence. The nucleotide sequence reads TGTGCCACCGCCCAGGGGGGGACTGAAGCTTTCTTT. The encoded protein is CATAQGGTEAFF.